Listed below are T cell receptor beta chains from one sample, sequenced in a study of radiotherapy plus CTLA-4 blockade in lung cancer. The repertoire was sequenced with immunoSEQ multiplex PCR; TCRdb's copy has only in-frame clones and lacks some. This sample yields tens of thousands of clones, of which around 86% are seen a single time; roughly 17% belongs to the top ten. The sequenced sample was peripheral blood, obtained from a patient treated with radiotherapy plus ipilimumab. These receptors were taken from a human donor with non-small cell lung cancer that progressed on radiotherapy plus ipilimumab. Both conserved end residues are part of each CDR3. D genes are given only for firm matches. Some rows have no size entry. The others give once, few or many, or a class for an expanded clone.

-,TRBV28,13,TRBJ1-3,-,TGTGCCAGCACCCTTTCCGGGAGAAACACCATATATTTT,CASTLSGRNTIYF
-,TRBV6-5,15,TRBJ2-2,-,TGTGCCAGCAGTTACTCGCAGCAGGGAAGGTGGGAGCTGTTTTTT,CASSYSQQGRWELFF
-,TRBV7-2,14,TRBJ2-5,-,TGTGCCAGCAGCTTAGGGCGGGTGGCGGAGACCCAGTACTTC,CASSLGRVAETQYF
-,TRBV18,14,TRBJ2-2,-,TGTGCCAGCTCACCACCAACGGGGCCCGGGGAGCTGTTTTTT,CASSPPTGPGELFF
-,TRBV28,13,TRBJ2-7,-,TGTGCCAGCAGTTGGACATATACCTACGAGCAGTACTTC,CASSWTYTYEQYF
TRBD1,TRBV19,16,TRBJ1-2,-,TGTGCCAGTAGTGTGGACAGGTATATCGGGAACTATGGCTACACCTTC,CASSVDRYIGNYGYTF
-,TRBV7-9,14,TRBJ2-7,-,TGTGCCAGCAGCCGGGGCGCAGGCTCCTACGAGCAGTACTTC,CASSRGAGSYEQYF
-,TRBV30,14,TRBJ2-7,-,TGTGCCTCCACTCAGGGGCCCTCCAACTACGAGCAGTACTTC,CASTQGPSNYEQYF
-,TRBV11-1,16,TRBJ1-1,-,TGTGCCAGCAGCTTAGCCACCACCCCGAAGAACACTGAAGCTTTCTTT,CASSLATTPKNTEAFF
TRBD2,TRBV11-2,15,TRBJ2-2,few,TGTGCCAGCAGCTTAGTTCTAGCGGGAACCGGGGAGCTGTTTTTT,CASSLVLAGTGELFF
TRBD2,TRBV19,16,TRBJ2-3,-,TGTGCCAGTAGTGCCACTAGCGGGGCTAGCACAGATACGCAGTATTTT,CASSATSGASTDTQYF
-,TRBV28,14,TRBJ2-1,-,TGTGCCAGCATTTTACCCGGGGGATCCAATGAGCAGTTCTTC,CASILPGGSNEQFF
TRBD1,TRBV14,15,TRBJ2-5,-,TGTGCCAGCAGCGAGATCAGGGGGAGTGGAGAGACCCAGTACTTC,CASSEIRGSGETQYF
-,TRBV6-1,16,TRBJ2-1,once,TGTGCCAGCAGTGACCGGGCCCTAGGGTCCTACAATGAGCAGTTCTTC,CASSDRALGSYNEQFF
-,TRBV5-1,14,TRBJ2-2,-,TGCGCCAGCAGCCAGATGGTGGACACCGGGGAGCTGTTTTTT,CASSQMVDTGELFF
-,TRBV19,17,TRBJ2-6,-,TGTGCCAGTAGTAGAGTGACAGGACTCTCTGGGGCCAACGTCCTGACTTTC,CASSRVTGLSGANVLTF
-,TRBV4-1,13,TRBJ1-1,-,TGCGCCAGCAGCCCCAGAGCCGGGGGCACGGCTTTCTTT,CASSPRAGGTAFF
TRBD2,TRBV9,15,TRBJ2-1,-,TGTGCCAGCAGCGTAGCTAGCGGGGGGTACAATGAGCAGTTCTTC,CASSVASGGYNEQFF
-,TRBV19,17,TRBJ1-5,few,TGTGCCAGTAGTACCGGGGGGGGCCTAGGCAGCAATCAGCCCCAGCATTTT,CASSTGGGLGSNQPQHF
TRBD1,TRBV5-6,16,TRBJ1-5,-,TGTGCCAGCAGCGTGAAACAGGGGGCCAGCAATCAGCCCCAGCATTTT,CASSVKQGASNQPQHF
-,TRBV9,12,TRBJ1-1,-,TGTGCCAGCAGCGAGACGGACGGTGAAGCTTTCTTT,CASSETDGEAFF
-,TRBV18,11,TRBJ1-3,-,TGTGCCAGCTCACCAGGAAACACCATATATTTT,CASSPGNTIYF
-,TRBV7-9,14,TRBJ1-5,-,TGTGTCAGCAGCTTAGACCTTAGCAATCAGCCCCAGCATTTT,CVSSLDLSNQPQHF
-,TRBV6-1,17,TRBJ2-2,-,TGTGCCAGCAGTGGAAGGCGACAGGTGGCGGGAACCGGGGAGCTGTTTTTT,CASSGRRQVAGTGELFF
TRBD1,TRBV4-1,15,TRBJ1-5,-,TGCGCCAGCAGCCAGGGACAGGGTAGCAATCAGCCCCAGCATTTT,CASSQGQGSNQPQHF
-,TRBV23-1,11,TRBJ2-4,-,TGCGCCAGCAGTCACGACGACATTCAGTACTTC,CASSHDDIQYF
TRBD1,TRBV7-8,12,TRBJ1-1,-,TGTGCCAGCAGCGCAGGGGGTGCTGAAGCTTTCTTT,CASSAGGAEAFF